The 14 T cell receptor beta chains presented below share a single source sample, sequenced in a study of blood T cell repertoires in COVID-19. The data were produced by immunoSEQ multiplex PCR, yet TCRdb's version contains in-frame clones alone and is incomplete. The sample includes approximately 91,000 clones, around 75% of them seen just once. Source material: peripheral blood. All receptors derive from a man between 65 and 85 years old with acute or convalescent COVID-19.

V is TRBV15 and J is TRBJ2-5; 10 bases are a match to TRBD2. The V and J ends lost 0 bases and 4 bases, in that order; junction bases with no gene match: 8. This CDR3 has 17 amino acids. The germline gives CDR1 LNHNV, CDR2 YYDKDF (reference sequence). The CDR3 nucleotides read TGTGCCACCAGCAGAGATCTGGCTAGCGGGAGCGTAGAGACCCAGTACTTC. Its translation: CATSRDLASGSVETQYF.

The genes are TRBV30 and TRBJ1-2; a possible D gene is TRBD1 (6 bases). CDR3 length equals 12 residues. CDR1 GTSNPN and CDR2 SVGIG come from the germline V gene (reference sequence). Here the CDR3 reads CAGLGQNYGYTF. CDR3 DNA sequence: TGTGCGGGCCTAGGACAGAACTATGGCTACACCTTC.

The J gene is TRBJ1-5, the V gene TRBV6-1; no reliable D call. Deletions cut 2 bases from V and 3 bases from J, with 8 bases between. The CDR3 runs to 14 residues. Germline V lookup: CDR1 MNHNS, CDR2 SASEGT. The CDR3, as DNA: TGTGCCAGCAGTGAACCCAGGTTCAATCAGCCCCAGCATTTT. Translation gives CASSEPRFNQPQHF.

This clone was observed a handful of times. The chain links TRBV18 to TRBJ1-1; D gene ambiguous. CDR3 size: 13 residues. Trimming took 2 bases from V and 2 from J, leaving 6 bases between them. Germline values: CDR1 KGHSH, CDR2 LQKENI. The DNA for the CDR3 is TGTGCCAGCTCACCAACACGAAACACTGAAGCTTTCTTT. It encodes CASSPTRNTEAFF. The variable domain in full, with the rest retrieved from reference TRBV18 and TRBJ1-1, is NAGVMQNPRHLVRRRGQEARLRCSPMKGHSHVYWYRQLPEEGLKFMVYLQKENIIDESGMPKERFSAEFPKEGPSILRIQQVVRGDSAAYFCASSPTRNTEAFFGQGTRLTVV.

This rearrangement joins TRBV7-9 to TRBJ2-3; possibly TRBD1 for D (5 bases). This CDR3 contains 16 residues. With 1 base removed from V and 0 bases from J, the gap between germline ends came to 11 bases. The germline V gene encodes CDR1 SEHNR and CDR2 FQNEAQ (reference sequence). The DNA for the CDR3 is TGTGCCAGCAGCTTAGATCAGGGTTGGAGCACAGATACGCAGTATTTT. It is translated as CASSLDQGWSTDTQYF.

In its sample, this clone was seen once. The J gene is TRBJ2-1, the V gene TRBV5-1; 9 bases fit TRBD1. The germline CDR1 and CDR2 sequences are SGHRS and YFSETQ. CDR3 length: 15 amino acids. With V trimmed by 6 bases and J by 7 bases, 11 bases remained unmatched. This CDR3 is CASTPTRQGGNEQFF. The CDR3 region has the DNA TGCGCCAGCACCCCGACGAGACAGGGGGGTAATGAGCAGTTCTTC. Full variable domain (rest looked up from reference TRBV5-1 and TRBJ2-1): KAGVTQTPRYLIKTRGQQVTLSCSPISGHRSVSWYQQTPGQGLQFLFEYFSETQRNKGNFPGRFSGRQFSNSRSEMNVSTLELGDSALYLCASTPTRQGGNEQFFGPGTRLTVL.

This sequence joins TRBV28 and TRBJ1-2; 9 bases line up with TRBD1. Germline loops: CDR1 MDHEN, CDR2 SYDVKM. V dropped 8 bases and J dropped 11; count of bases not matched to a gene: 15. The CDR3 is 14 amino acids. The CDR3 reads CASGSWDREGRYTF. The CDR3 DNA follows: TGTGCCAGCGGGTCTTGGGACAGGGAGGGAAGGTACACCTTC.

The rearrangement joins TRBV28 to TRBJ1-1; possibly TRBD1 for D (6 bases). V shed 3 bases and J shed 6 bases, with 11 bases lying between them. Germline loops: CDR1 MDHEN, CDR2 SYDVKM. The CDR3 is made up of 13 amino acids. CDR3 residues: CASSLSQGPEAFF. CDR3 bases: TGTGCCAGCAGTTTGAGTCAGGGGCCTGAAGCTTTCTTT.

This clone appeared many times. CDR3 nucleotide sequence: TGTGCCAGCAGCCGGGGCGACAGGGGCAAAAACATTCAGTACTTC. Translation gives CASSRGDRGKNIQYF. This rearrangement joins TRBV5-4 to TRBJ2-4; TRBD1 aligns across 8 bases. The trim removed 4 bases at V and 3 bases at J, leaving 6 bases unmatched. The length of the CDR3 is 15 residues. Per germline, CDR1 SGHNT and CDR2 YYREEE (reference sequence).

The chain couples TRBV5-4 to TRBJ2-1; D is undetermined. V was clipped by 4 bases and J by 2 bases, with 10 bases between them. The CDR3 sequence is 14 residues long. Germline CDR1 SGHNT, CDR2 YYREEE (reference sequence). The CDR3 reads CASSPRSAYNEQFF. CDR3 coding DNA: TGTGCCAGCAGCCCTAGATCCGCCTACAATGAGCAGTTCTTC. The variable domain in full, completed from reference TRBV5-4 and TRBJ2-1, reads ETGVTQSPTHLIKTRGQQVTLRCSSQSGHNTVSWYQQALGQGPQFIFQYYREEENGRGNFPPRFSGLQFPNYSSELNVNALELDDSALYLCASSPRSAYNEQFFGPGTRLTVL.

The chain recombines TRBV20-1 with TRBJ2-2, with 8 bases matching TRBD2. CDR3 length: 15 amino acids. J lost 1 base, V lost 3 bases, and 4 bases had no gene match. The germline gives CDR1 DFQATT, CDR2 SNEGSKA (reference sequence). This CDR3 is CSASMTSVNTGELFF. The CDR3 DNA is TGCAGTGCTAGTATGACTAGCGTGAACACCGGGGAGCTGTTTTTT.

The chain recombines TRBV2 with TRBJ1-1; possibly TRBD1 for D (6 bases). The V gene's germline CDR1 is SNHLY and CDR2 FYNNEI. The CDR3 spans 14 residues. V shed 4 bases and J shed 5 bases, with 14 bases lying between them. The CDR3 nucleotides read TGTGCCAGCAGTGGGCGACAGGTCCAAACTGAAGCTTTCTTT. Its translation: CASSGRQVQTEAFF.

The chain carries TRBV27 and TRBJ2-1; unclear D gene. Trimming cost V 6 bases and J 3 bases, with 21 bases left between them. This CDR3 has 17 residues. The germline V gene has CDR1 MNHEY and CDR2 SMNVEV (reference sequence). The CDR3 DNA is TGTGCCAGCAGCCTAAGCCTGGGCGAACACTTCTACAATGAGCAGTTCTTC. Residues: CASSLSLGEHFYNEQFF.

The J gene is TRBJ2-7, the V gene TRBV18; tentatively, D is TRBD2 (5 bases). The CDR3 covers 13 residues. V lost 3 bases and J 6 bases, leaving 12 bases between the germline ends. The germline gives CDR1 KGHSH, CDR2 LQKENI. DNA of the CDR3: TGTGCCAGCTCACCCGGGATAGAGAGCGAGCAGTACTTC. This sequence encodes CASSPGIESEQYF.